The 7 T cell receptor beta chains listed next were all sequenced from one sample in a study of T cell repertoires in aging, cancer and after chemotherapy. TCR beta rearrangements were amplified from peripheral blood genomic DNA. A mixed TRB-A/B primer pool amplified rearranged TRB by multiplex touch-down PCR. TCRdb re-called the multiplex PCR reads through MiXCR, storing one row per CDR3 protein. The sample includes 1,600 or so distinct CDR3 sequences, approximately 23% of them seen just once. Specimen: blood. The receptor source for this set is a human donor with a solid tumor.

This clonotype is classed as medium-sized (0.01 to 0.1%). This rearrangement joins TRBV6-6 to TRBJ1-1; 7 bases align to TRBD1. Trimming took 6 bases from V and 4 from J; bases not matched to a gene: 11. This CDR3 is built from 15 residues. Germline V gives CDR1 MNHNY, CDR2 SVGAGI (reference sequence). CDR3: CASRGDRAGATEAFF. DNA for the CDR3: TGTGCCAGCAGGGGCGACAGGGCAGGAGCCACTGAAGCTTTCTTT.

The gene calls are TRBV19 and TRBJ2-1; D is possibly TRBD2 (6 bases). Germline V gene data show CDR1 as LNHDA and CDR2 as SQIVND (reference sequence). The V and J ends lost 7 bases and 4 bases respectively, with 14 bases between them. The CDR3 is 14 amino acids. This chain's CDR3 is CASKEVAEYNEQFF. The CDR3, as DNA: TGTGCCAGTAAGGAAGTAGCGGAGTACAATGAGCAGTTCTTC.

DNA for the CDR3: TGCGCCAGCAGCTTGGGGCAGGGCCCCCGCTACGAGCAGTACTTC. This codes for CASSLGQGPRYEQYF. The chain employs TRBV5-1 and TRBJ2-7, with a weak D call TRBD1 (5 bases). The CDR3 is made up of 15 amino acids. Germline lookup yields CDR1 SGHRS and CDR2 YFSETQ. Trimming removed 0 bases from V and 3 bases from J, with 13 bases in between.

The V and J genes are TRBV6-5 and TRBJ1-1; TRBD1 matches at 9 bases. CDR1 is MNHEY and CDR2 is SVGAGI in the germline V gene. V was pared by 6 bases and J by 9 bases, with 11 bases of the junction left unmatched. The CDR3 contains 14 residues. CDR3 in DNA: TGTGCCAGCAGACCCCCGGGACAGGGAAGACAAGCTTTCTTT. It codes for CASRPPGQGRQAFF.

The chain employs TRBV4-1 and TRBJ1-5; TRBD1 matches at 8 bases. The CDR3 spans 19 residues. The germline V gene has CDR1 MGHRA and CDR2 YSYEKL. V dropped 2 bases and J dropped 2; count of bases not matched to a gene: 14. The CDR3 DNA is TGCGCCAGCAGCCAAATCAGGGGGCAGGGTGGATTCGGCAATCAGCCCCAGCATTTT. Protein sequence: CASSQIRGQGGFGNQPQHF.

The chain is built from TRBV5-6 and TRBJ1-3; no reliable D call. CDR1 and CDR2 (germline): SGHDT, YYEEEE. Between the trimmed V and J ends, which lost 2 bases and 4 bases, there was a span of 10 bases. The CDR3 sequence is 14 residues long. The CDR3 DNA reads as TGTGCCAGCAGCTTTCGTGCGGGGGGAAACACCATATATTTT. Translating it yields CASSFRAGGNTIYF.

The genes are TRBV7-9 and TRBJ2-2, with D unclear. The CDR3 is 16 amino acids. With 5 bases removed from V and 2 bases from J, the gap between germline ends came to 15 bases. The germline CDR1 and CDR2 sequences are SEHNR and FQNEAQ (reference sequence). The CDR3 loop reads CASSVPTDPNTGELFF. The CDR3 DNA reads TGTGCCAGCAGCGTACCAACGGATCCTAACACCGGGGAGCTGTTTTTT.